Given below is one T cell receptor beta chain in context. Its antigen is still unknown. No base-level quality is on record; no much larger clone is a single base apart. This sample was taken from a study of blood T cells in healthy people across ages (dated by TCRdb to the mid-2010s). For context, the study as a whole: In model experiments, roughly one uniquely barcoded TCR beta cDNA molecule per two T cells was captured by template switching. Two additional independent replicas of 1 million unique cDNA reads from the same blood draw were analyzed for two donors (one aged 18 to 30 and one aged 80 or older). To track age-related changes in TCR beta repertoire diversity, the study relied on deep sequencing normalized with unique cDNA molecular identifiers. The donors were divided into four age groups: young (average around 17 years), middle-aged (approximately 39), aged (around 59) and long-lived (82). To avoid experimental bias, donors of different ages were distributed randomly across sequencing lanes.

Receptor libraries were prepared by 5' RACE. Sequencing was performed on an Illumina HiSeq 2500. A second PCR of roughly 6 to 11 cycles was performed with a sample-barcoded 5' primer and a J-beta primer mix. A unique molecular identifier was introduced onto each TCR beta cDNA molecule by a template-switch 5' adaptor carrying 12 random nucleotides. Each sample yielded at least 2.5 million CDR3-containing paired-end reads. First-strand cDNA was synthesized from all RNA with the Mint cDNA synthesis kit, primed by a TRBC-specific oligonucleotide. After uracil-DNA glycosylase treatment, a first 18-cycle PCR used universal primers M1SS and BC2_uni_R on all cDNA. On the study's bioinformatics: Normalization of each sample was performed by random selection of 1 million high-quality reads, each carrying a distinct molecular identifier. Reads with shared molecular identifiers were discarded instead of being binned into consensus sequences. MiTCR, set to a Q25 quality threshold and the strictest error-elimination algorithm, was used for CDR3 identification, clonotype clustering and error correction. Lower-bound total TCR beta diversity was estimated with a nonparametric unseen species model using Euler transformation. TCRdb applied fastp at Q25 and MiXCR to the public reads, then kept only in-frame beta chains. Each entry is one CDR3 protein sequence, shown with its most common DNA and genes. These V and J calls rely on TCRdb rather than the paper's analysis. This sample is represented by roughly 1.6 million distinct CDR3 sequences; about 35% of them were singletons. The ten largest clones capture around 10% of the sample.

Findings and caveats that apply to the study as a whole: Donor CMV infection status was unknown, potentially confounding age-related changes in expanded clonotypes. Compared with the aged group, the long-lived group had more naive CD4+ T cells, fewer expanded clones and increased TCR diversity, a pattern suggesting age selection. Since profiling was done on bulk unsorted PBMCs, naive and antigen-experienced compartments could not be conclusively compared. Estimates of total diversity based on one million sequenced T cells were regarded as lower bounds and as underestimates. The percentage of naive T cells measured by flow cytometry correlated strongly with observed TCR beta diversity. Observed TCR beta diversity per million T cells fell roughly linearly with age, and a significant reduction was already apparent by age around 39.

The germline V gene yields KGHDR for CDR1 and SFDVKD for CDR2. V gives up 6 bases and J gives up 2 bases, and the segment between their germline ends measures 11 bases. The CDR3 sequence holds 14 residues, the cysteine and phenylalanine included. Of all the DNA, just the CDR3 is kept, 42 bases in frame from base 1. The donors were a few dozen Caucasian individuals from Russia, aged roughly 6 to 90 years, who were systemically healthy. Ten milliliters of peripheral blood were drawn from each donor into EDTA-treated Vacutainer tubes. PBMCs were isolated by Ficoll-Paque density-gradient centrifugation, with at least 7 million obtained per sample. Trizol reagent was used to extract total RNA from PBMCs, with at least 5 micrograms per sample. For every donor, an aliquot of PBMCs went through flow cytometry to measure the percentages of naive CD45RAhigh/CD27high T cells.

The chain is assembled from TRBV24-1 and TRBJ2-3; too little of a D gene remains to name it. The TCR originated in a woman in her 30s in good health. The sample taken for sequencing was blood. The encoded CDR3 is CATSSWGSTDTQYF. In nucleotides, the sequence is TGTGCCACCAGTTCCTGGGGATCCACAGATACGCAGTATTTT.